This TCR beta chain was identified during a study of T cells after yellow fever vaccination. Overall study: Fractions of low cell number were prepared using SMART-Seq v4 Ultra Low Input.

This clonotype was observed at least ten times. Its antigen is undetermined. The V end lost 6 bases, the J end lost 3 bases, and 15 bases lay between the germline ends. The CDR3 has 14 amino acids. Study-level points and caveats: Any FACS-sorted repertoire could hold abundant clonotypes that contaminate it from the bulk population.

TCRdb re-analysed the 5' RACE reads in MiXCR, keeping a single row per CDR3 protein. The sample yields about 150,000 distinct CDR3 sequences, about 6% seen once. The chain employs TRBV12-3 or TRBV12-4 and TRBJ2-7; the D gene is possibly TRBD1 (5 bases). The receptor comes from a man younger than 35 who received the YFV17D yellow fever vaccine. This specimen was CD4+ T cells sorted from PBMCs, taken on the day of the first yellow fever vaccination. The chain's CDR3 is CASSPRMTDYEQYF. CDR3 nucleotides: TGTGCCAGCAGCCCAAGGATGACAGACTACGAGCAGTACTTC.